The 20 T cell receptor beta chains below were found in one sample sequenced in a study of T cell repertoires in cytomegalovirus infection. TCRdb redid the calling of the reads with MiXCR, one entry per CDR3 protein. The sample yields about 530,000 distinct CDR3 sequences, roughly 29% seen once. The sample consisted of PBMCs. The receptors originated from a human donor in good health (CMV status not recorded). Some clones in this sample may be carry-over from other donors' samples.

The chain has TRBV30 and TRBJ1-2, with 11 bases identical to TRBD1. CDR1 and CDR2 (germline): GTSNPN, SVGIG (reference sequence). The CDR3 totals 14 residues. Trimming took 5 bases from V and 3 from J; bases not matched to a gene: 5. CDR3 region: CAWDGTGGYYGYTF. The DNA of the CDR3 is TGTGCCTGGGATGGGACAGGGGGGTACTATGGCTACACCTTC.

V is TRBV7-2 and J is TRBJ1-5; no firm D call. Germline CDR1 is SGHTA and CDR2 is FQGNSA. The CDR3 sequence is 12 residues long. V was shortened by 8 bases and J by 5 bases, with 10 bases between the two germline ends. The CDR3 is CASGRADQPQHF. The CDR3 DNA reads TGTGCCAGCGGACGGGCTGATCAGCCCCAGCATTTT. The whole variable domain, remainder taken from reference TRBV7-2 and TRBJ1-5, is GAGVSQSPSNKVTEKGKDVELRCDPISGHTALYWYRQSLGQGLEFLIYFQGNSAPDKSGLPSDRFSAERTGGSVSTLTIQRTQQEDSAVYLCASGRADQPQHFGDGTRLSIL.

The V call is TRBV27, the J call TRBJ2-2; 10 bases agree with TRBD2. CDR3 size: 14 residues. V trimming: 2 bases; J trimming: 9 bases; junction bases outside the gene matches: 3. Germline CDR1 is MNHEY and CDR2 is SMNVEV (reference sequence). In DNA form, the CDR3 reads TGTGCCAGCAGTTTACCTAGCGGGAGCTGGGAGCTGTTTTTT. It encodes CASSLPSGSWELFF.

There are a few counts of this clonotype. V is TRBV6-2 or TRBV6-3 and J is TRBJ2-1, with no clear D. The CDR3 is 15 residues long. The germline V gene encodes CDR1 MNHEY and CDR2 SVGEGT. Trimming shortened V by 4 bases and J by 0 bases, and 10 bases separated the two germline ends. CDR3 residues: CASSSPKGSYNEQFF. The CDR3 coding sequence is TGTGCCAGCAGTTCCCCAAAAGGCTCCTACAATGAGCAGTTCTTC.

This rearrangement joins TRBV6-6 to TRBJ1-5, with D tentatively TRBD1 (6 bases). CDR3 length: 14 amino acids. V was clipped by 7 bases and J by 6 bases, with 16 bases between them. Germline-derived CDR1 and CDR2 are MNHNY and SVGAGI (reference sequence). DNA for the CDR3: TGTGCCAGCACAGCCGCGACAGGAGCTCAGCCCCAGCATTTT. Protein: CASTAATGAQPQHF.

The rearrangement links TRBV7-8 to TRBJ2-3, with TRBD2 matching 9 bases. The CDR3 consists of 17 residues. After removal of 0 bases from V and 4 bases from J, the junction contained 8 bases not matched to a gene. CDR1 is SGHVS and CDR2 is FQNEAQ in the germline V gene. CDR3 coding DNA: TGTGCCAGCAGCTTAGCGGCTAGCGGGGTTTGGGCAGATACGCAGTATTTT. This gives the protein CASSLAASGVWADTQYF.

V and J are TRBV20-1 and TRBJ2-1; TRBD2 matches 7 bases. Germline-derived CDR1 and CDR2 are DFQATT and SNEGSKA (reference sequence). The CDR3 totals 16 residues. CDR3 in DNA: TGCAGGGGCCCCGATCCCTTAGCGGGTACTTCCAATGAGCAGTTCTTC. Its protein is CRGPDPLAGTSNEQFF.

The table lists this clonotype with a few counts. The V call is TRBV6-5, the J call TRBJ1-3; a possible D gene is TRBD1 (5 bases). Trimming stripped 0 bases from V and 2 bases from J, with 11 bases between. Germline V gene sequence: CDR1 MNHEY, CDR2 SVGAGI. The CDR3 is made up of 16 amino acids. CDR3 nucleotides: TGTGCCAGCAGTTACTCGCCACAGGAGCCTGGAAACACCATATATTTT. As protein: CASSYSPQEPGNTIYF.

This clonotype came up a few times. The chain is built from TRBV7-2 and TRBJ1-5; D not resolved. Trimming left V 5 bases short and J 2 bases short, with 7 bases between. The CDR3 spans 13 residues. CDR1 is SGHTA and CDR2 is FQGNSA in the germline V gene. The CDR3 loop is CASSQIGNQPQHF. In DNA form, the CDR3 reads TGTGCCAGCAGCCAGATCGGCAATCAGCCCCAGCATTTT. Filled out from reference TRBV7-2 and TRBJ1-5, the complete variable domain reads GAGVSQSPSNKVTEKGKDVELRCDPISGHTALYWYRQSLGQGLEFLIYFQGNSAPDKSGLPSDRFSAERTGGSVSTLTIQRTQQEDSAVYLCASSQIGNQPQHFGDGTRLSIL.

The chain carries TRBV7-2 and TRBJ2-1; D ambiguous. The V gene's germline CDR1 is SGHTA and CDR2 FQGNSA. V lost 1 base to trimming and J lost 0 bases, with 10 bases between them. This CDR3 spans 16 amino acids. CDR3 amino acids: CASSLVRLASYNEQFF. The DNA of the CDR3 is TGTGCCAGCAGCTTAGTCCGGCTTGCCTCCTACAATGAGCAGTTCTTC.

The chain uses TRBV6-6 and TRBJ1-6, with 10 bases fitting TRBD1. J lost 6 bases, V lost 6 bases, and 2 bases had no gene match. The CDR3 spans 14 residues. Germline CDR1 reads MNHNY; CDR2 reads SVGAGI (reference sequence). In nucleotides, the CDR3 is TGTGCCAGCAGAAGGACAGGGGGTAATTCACCCCTCCACTTT. It is translated as CASRRTGGNSPLHF.

This clonotype was observed many times. J is TRBJ2-1 and V is TRBV7-2; 9 bases are shared with TRBD2. The V segment lost 1 base and the J segment 2 bases; nucleotides outside the gene matches: 9. This CDR3 has 18 amino acids. Germline V lookup: CDR1 SGHTA, CDR2 FQGNSA. CDR3 DNA: TGTGCCAGCAGCTTAGGGGTGTTCGGCGGGAGGGCCTACAATGAGCAGTTCTTC. Its translation is CASSLGVFGGRAYNEQFF.

V gene TRBV28 combines with J gene TRBJ2-5; D uncertain. The V end lost 5 bases, the J end lost 7 bases, and 11 bases lay between the germline ends. The CDR3 contains 12 residues. CDR1 MDHEN and CDR2 SYDVKM come from the germline V gene. CDR3 in amino acids: CASSTLPGTQYF. CDR3 nucleotide sequence: TGTGCCAGCAGTACGTTACCGGGGACCCAGTACTTC. Full variable domain (rest looked up from reference TRBV28 and TRBJ2-5): DVKVTQSSRYLVKRTGEKVFLECVQDMDHENMFWYRQDPGLGLRLIYFSYDVKMKEKGDIPEGYSVSREKKERFSLILESASTNQTSMYLCASSTLPGTQYFGPGTRLLVL.

Note on this clonotype: The CDR3 does not close with the conserved phenylalanine or tryptophan, likely indicating a read error. The DNA is omitted, as the CDR3 cannot be located on it reliably, and the CDR3 follows TCRdb's listing. The V call is TRBV5-5, the J call TRBJ2-1; TRBD1 is the table's D call, not checked against the DNA. The CDR3 has 14 residues if both end residues are counted. Germline assignment: CDR1 SGHKS and CDR2 YYEKEE (reference sequence). The CDR3 sequence: CASSTADQGALKQV.

This clonotype showed up many times. V and J are TRBV12-3 or TRBV12-4 and TRBJ1-1; D ambiguous. V shed 6 bases and J shed 3 bases, with 11 bases lying between them. There are 13 residues in the CDR3. Here the CDR3 reads CASREDYHTEAFF. The CDR3 coding sequence is TGTGCCAGCAGGGAGGACTATCACACTGAAGCTTTCTTT.

This clonotype was counted a few times. The V gene is TRBV4-1, the J gene TRBJ1-1; D is perhaps TRBD1 (5 bases). Per the germline V gene, CDR1 is MGHRA and CDR2 is YSYEKL. V lost 1 base, J lost 5 bases, and 17 bases lay in between. The CDR3 has 16 residues. The CDR3 region has the DNA TGCGCCAGCAGCCAAGCGTCGCAGGGTATAAGAACTGAAGCTTTCTTT. It codes for CASSQASQGIRTEAFF.

The sample holds many counts of this clonotype. The chain employs TRBV7-2 and TRBJ2-5; no clear D gene. This CDR3 has 11 amino acids. Germline CDR1 is SGHTA and CDR2 is FQGNSA. V was clipped by 3 bases and J by 5 bases, with 4 bases between them. CDR3 nucleotide sequence: TGTGCCAGCAGCTTTATCGAGACCCAGTACTTC. It translates to CASSFIETQYF.

This clonotype was counted many times. The chain couples TRBV12-3 or TRBV12-4 to TRBJ2-2; the D is unclear. With 5 bases removed from V and 6 bases from J, the gap between germline ends came to 13 bases. CDR3 length: 14 amino acids. The CDR3 region has the DNA TGTGCCAGCAGTCCGGACCCGAGGCCCGGGGAGCTGTTTTTT. This translates into CASSPDPRPGELFF.

This clonotype was observed a single time. The chain combines TRBV6-1 with TRBJ2-1; the D call may be TRBD1 or TRBD2 (7 bases each). V shed 2 bases and J shed 5 bases, with 16 bases lying between them. CDR1 is MNHNS and CDR2 is SASEGT in the germline V gene. This CDR3 spans 16 amino acids. CDR3 DNA sequence: TGTGCCAGCAGTGAATTCCCAGGGGGGGCCCACAATGAGCAGTTCTTC. Protein product: CASSEFPGGAHNEQFF.

The chain combines TRBV19 with TRBJ1-5; 7 bases are shared with TRBD1. The CDR3 is made up of 15 amino acids. Germline V gene lookup returns CDR1 LNHDA and CDR2 SQIVND (reference sequence). Germline trimming cut 6 bases from V and 4 bases from J; bases unmatched to any gene: 9. The CDR3 DNA sequence: TGTGCCAGTAGCAACCCGGACAGGATAAATCAGCCCCAGCATTTT. The encoded protein is CASSNPDRINQPQHF.